The text below deals with one T cell receptor (beta chain). This clonotype was observed at least ten times. The clone's antigen remains unknown. No much larger clone exists at a distance of one base, and base qualities are not known. This record belongs to a study of T cells in Graves' hyperthyroidism and ophthalmopathy (dated by TCRdb to between 2018 and 2020). As for the study more broadly: Peripheral blood samples were taken at initial diagnosis, before any treatment was given. According to the paper, TCR Vbeta CDR3 sequencing was carried out on 135 peripheral blood samples, which came from under 50 ophthalmopathy, roughly 75 hyperthyroidism and roughly 17 progressor patients. To identify TCR V-J signatures that set the groups apart, the researchers used a discovery cohort of 100 or so patients, made up of 40 to 45 with Graves' ophthalmopathy and 57 with stable Graves' hyperthyroidism. For training and testing, the 100 patients in the discovery cohort were randomly divided in a 7:3 ratio. An independent validation cohort of around 20 hyperthyroidism patients and some 15 patients who later progressed to ophthalmopathy tested prospective prediction of ophthalmopathy. After sampling, hyperthyroidism patients received methimazole starting at 30 mg daily, and ophthalmopathy patients received high-dose intravenous methylprednisolone. Thyroid tissue and blood T-cell repertoires from several Graves' hyperthyroidism patients were also compared in the study.

Beyond this particular receptor, the publication reports: A model built on a 13 V-J signature distinguished ophthalmopathy from stable hyperthyroidism, reaching roughly 88% sensitivity and around 82% specificity in cross-validation and 80%/75% in testing. No statistical method was used to fix the sample size in advance, and group allocation was not hidden from the investigators. During validation, the model predicted progression to ophthalmopathy a median of roughly 7.1 months ahead of onset, with approximately 71% sensitivity and less than 85% specificity. Most expanded thyroid clonotypes (frequency above 0.001) were also detected in blood, a finding suggesting that blood repertoires may reflect thyroid immune responses.

The hyperthyroidism patients were between 18 and 65 years old and newly diagnosed, with a disease duration of less than 2 months. Any patient with an uncontrolled infection, another autoimmune disease, pregnancy or lactation was excluded. Diagnoses were based on clinical symptoms, serum thyroxine and TRAb, thyroid ultrasound and orbital computed tomography. For progressor patients, blood was drawn at the first diagnosis of hyperthyroidism, before any ophthalmopathy symptoms had appeared. PBMCs were separated from under 12 ml of fresh peripheral blood using Ficoll-Paque density gradient centrifugation. Patients classed as progressors first received a Graves' hyperthyroidism diagnosis and then went on to develop ophthalmopathy during follow-up. Trizol reagent was used to extract total RNA, and RNA quality was then checked on an Agilent 2100 Bioanalyzer. Reading the germline V gene gives CDR1 MNHNS and CDR2 SASEGT. Relative to germline, V is 3 bases shorter and J is 1 base shorter, with 13 bases between their ends. From the cysteine up to the phenylalanine, the CDR3 has a length of 16 residues. Here the CDR3 DNA is all that survives: 48 bases in frame from base 1.

TCR beta CDR3 regions were amplified from RNA transcripts. The first round of RT-PCR for the TCR CDR3 was performed with the HTBI primer set and the Qiagen OneStep RT-PCR kit. A second multiplex PCR round built the libraries, followed by size selection and purification. Sequencing of the libraries was done on an Illumina HiSeq2000 using paired-end 100 bp reads. The source study handled its data this way. SOAPnuke was used to process the raw data, with reads discarded if the reads contained adapters or uncalled bases, had a mean Phred below 15, or lacked an exact constant-primer or identifier match. COPE v1.2.5 was used to merge the high-quality paired reads, and each unique nucleotide sequence was defined as a clonotype. Clonotypes were aligned to IMGT TRBV, TRBD and TRBJ reference segments using MiTCR v1.1. Analysis was restricted to V-J combinations with a frequency above 0.0001, which covered just over 98% of repertoires. A TCS score was defined as the ratio of F50 (clonal expansion) to E x V (chaos), with BLOSUM62-based TCRdist applied between CDR3 peptides within each V-J. Welch's t-statistics and random forest reduced around 510 V-J features to 13, which were used in a naive Bayes classifier (R e1071). Starting from the raw public reads, TCRdb applied fastp trimming at Q25, assembled clones with MiXCR and retained in-frame beta chains. Rows are combined by CDR3 protein, so each entry shows the most common genes and DNA. For this entry, the V and J calls and clone size follow TCRdb and not the study's own pipeline. Recorded for this sample are 550,000 to 650,000 distinct CDR3 sequences; around 14% of them occurred a single time. Approximately 5.7% of the sample belongs to the ten largest clones.

The receptor chain draws on TRBV6-1 and TRBJ1-5; tentative D gene TRBD1, with 5 bases matching. The specimen was blood. The TCR sequence derives from a woman in her thirties with Graves' hyperthyroidism that later progressed to Graves' ophthalmopathy. The nucleotide sequence is TGTGCCAGCAGTGATGCGCAGGGCTTAAGCAATCAGCCCCAGCATTTT. This is translated as CASSDAQGLSNQPQHF.